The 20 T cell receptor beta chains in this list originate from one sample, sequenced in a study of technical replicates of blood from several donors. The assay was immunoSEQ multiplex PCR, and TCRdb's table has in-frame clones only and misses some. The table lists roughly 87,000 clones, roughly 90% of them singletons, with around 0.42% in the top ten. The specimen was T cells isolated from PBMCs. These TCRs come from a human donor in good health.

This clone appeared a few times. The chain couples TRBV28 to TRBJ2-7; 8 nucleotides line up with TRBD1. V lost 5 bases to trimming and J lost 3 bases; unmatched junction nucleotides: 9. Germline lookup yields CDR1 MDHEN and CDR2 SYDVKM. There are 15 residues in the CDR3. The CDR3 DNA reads TGTGCCAGCAGTACTACCGGGACAGGATACTACGAGCAGTACTTC. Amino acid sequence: CASSTTGTGYYEQYF.

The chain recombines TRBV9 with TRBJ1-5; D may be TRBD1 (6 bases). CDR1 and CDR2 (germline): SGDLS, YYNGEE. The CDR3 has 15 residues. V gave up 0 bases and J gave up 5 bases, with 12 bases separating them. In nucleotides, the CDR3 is TGTGCCAGCAGCGTAGACGGGGGGCCTTATCAGCCCCAGCATTTT. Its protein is CASSVDGGPYQPQHF.

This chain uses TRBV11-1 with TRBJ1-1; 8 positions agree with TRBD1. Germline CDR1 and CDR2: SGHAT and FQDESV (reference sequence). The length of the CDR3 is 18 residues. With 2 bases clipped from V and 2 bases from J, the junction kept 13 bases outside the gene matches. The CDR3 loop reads CASSLTRFGTGINTEAFF. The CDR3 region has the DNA TGTGCCAGCAGCTTAACCCGCTTCGGGACAGGAATCAACACTGAAGCTTTCTTT.

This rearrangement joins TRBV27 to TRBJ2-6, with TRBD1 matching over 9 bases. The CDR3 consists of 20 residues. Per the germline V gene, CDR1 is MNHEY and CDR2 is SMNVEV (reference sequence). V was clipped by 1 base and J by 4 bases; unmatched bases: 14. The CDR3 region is CASSLYGGDRVLAGANVLTF. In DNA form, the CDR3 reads TGTGCCAGCAGTTTATATGGGGGGGACAGGGTACTCGCCGGGGCCAACGTCCTGACTTTC. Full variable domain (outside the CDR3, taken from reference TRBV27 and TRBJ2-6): EAQVTQNPRYLITVTGKKLTVTCSQNMNHEYMSWYRQDPGLGLRQIYYSMNVEVTDKGDVPEGYKVSRKEKRNFPLILESPSPNQTSLYFCASSLYGGDRVLAGANVLTFGAGSRLTVL.

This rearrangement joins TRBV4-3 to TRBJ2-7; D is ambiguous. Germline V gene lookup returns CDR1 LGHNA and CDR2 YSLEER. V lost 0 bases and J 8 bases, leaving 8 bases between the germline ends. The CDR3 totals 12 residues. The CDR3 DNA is TGCGCCAGCAGCCAAGACGGTATAAAGCAGTACTTC. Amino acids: CASSQDGIKQYF.

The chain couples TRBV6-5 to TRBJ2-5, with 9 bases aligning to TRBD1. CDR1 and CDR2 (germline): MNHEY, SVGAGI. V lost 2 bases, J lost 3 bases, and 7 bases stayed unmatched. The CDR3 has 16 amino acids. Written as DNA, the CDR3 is TGTGCCAGCAGTTACGGGACAGGGTATCCCGAAGAGACCCAGTACTTC. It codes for CASSYGTGYPEETQYF.

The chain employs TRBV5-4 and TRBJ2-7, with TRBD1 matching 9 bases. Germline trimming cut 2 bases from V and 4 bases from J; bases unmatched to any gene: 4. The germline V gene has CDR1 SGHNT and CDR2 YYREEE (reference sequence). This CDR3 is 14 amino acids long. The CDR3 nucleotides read TGTGCCAGCAGCTTTGGGACAGGGTGGTACGAGCAGTACTTC. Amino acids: CASSFGTGWYEQYF.

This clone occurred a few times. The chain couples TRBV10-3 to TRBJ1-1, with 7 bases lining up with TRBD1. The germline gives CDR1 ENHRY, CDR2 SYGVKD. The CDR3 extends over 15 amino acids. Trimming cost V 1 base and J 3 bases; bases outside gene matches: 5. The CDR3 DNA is TGTGCCATCAGTGAGTATGGGACAGAGGACACTGAAGCTTTCTTT. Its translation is CAISEYGTEDTEAFF.

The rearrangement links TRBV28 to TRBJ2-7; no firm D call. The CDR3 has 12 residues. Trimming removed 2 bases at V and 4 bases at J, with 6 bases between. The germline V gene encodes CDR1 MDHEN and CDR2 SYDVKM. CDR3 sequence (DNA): TGTGCCAGCAGTTTACAGCGTTACGAGCAGTACTTC. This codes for CASSLQRYEQYF.

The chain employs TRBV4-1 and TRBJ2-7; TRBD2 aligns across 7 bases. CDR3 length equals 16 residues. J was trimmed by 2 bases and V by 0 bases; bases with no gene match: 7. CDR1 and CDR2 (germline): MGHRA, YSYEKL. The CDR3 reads CASSQDPGGLTYEQYF. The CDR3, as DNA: TGCGCCAGCAGCCAAGACCCTGGGGGACTAACCTACGAGCAGTACTTC.

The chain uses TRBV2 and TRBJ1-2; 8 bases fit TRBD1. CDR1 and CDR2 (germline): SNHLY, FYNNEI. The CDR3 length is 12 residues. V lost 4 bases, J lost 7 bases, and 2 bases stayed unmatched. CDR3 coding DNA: TGTGCCAGCAGTGGACAGGGGCTTGGCTACACCTTC. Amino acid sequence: CASSGQGLGYTF.

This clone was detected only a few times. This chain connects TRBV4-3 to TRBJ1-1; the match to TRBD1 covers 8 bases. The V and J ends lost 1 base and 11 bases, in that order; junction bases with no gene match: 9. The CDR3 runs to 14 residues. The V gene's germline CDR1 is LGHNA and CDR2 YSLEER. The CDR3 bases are TGCGCCAGCAGCCAAGGGACAGGGATCAGATTGGCTTTCTTT. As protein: CASSQGTGIRLAFF.

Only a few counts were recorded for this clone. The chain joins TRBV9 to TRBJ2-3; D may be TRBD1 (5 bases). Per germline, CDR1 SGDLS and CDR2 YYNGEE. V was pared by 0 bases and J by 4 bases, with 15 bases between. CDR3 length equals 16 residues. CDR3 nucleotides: TGTGCCAGCAGCGTAGGCCCCCGGCAGGGTGCAGATACGCAGTATTTT. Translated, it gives CASSVGPRQGADTQYF. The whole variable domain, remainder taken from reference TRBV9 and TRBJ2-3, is DSGVTQTPKHLITATGQRVTLRCSPRSGDLSVYWYQQSLDQGLQFLIQYYNGEERAKGNILERFSAQQFPDLHSELNLSSLELGDSALYFCASSVGPRQGADTQYFGPGTRLTVL.

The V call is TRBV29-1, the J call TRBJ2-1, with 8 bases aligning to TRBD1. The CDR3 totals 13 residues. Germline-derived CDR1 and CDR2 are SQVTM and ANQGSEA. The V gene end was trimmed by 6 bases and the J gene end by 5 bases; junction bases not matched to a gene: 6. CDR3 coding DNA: TGCAGCGTACAAGGGACAGGTAACAATGAGCAGTTCTTC. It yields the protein CSVQGTGNNEQFF.

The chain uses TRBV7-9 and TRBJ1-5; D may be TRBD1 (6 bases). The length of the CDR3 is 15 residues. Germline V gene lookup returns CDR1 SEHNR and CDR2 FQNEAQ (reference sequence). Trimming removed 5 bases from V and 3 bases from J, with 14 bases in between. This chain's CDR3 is CASSHPGANNQPQHF. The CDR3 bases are TGTGCCAGCAGCCACCCAGGGGCCAACAATCAGCCCCAGCATTTT.

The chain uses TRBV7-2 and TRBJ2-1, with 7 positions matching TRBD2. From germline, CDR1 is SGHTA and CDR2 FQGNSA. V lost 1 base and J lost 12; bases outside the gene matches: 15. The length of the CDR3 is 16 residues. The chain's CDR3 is CASSLVVAGRKEGQFF. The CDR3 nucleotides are TGTGCCAGCAGCTTAGTCGTAGCGGGCCGGAAGGAGGGGCAGTTCTTC.

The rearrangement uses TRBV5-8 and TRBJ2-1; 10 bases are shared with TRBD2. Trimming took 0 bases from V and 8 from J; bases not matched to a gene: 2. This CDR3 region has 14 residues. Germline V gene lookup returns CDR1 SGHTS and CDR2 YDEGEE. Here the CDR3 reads CASSLDSGRYEQFF. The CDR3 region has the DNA TGTGCCAGCAGCTTGGATAGCGGGAGGTATGAGCAGTTCTTC. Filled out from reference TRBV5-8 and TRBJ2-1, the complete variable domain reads EAGVTQSPTHLIKTRGQQATLRCSPISGHTSVYWYQQALGLGLQFLLWYDEGEERNRGNFPPRFSGRQFPNYSSELNVNALELEDSALYLCASSLDSGRYEQFFGPGTRLTVL.

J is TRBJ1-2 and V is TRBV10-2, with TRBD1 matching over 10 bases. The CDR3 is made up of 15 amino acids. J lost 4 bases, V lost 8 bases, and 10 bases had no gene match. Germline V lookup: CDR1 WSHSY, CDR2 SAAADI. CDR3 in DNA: TGCGCCAGCCGCGATCGGGACAGGGGTGGCTATGGCTACACCTTC. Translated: CASRDRDRGGYGYTF.

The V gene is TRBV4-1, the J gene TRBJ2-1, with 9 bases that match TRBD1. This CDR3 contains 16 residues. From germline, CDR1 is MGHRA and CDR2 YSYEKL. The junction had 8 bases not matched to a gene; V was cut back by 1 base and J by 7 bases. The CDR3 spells CASSQVTGGSWNEQFF. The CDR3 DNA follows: TGCGCCAGCAGCCAAGTTACAGGGGGCTCATGGAATGAGCAGTTCTTC.

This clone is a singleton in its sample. CDR3 nucleotide sequence: TGTGCCAGCAGCTTAACATGGAACACTGAAGCTTTCTTT. Protein product: CASSLTWNTEAFF. The chain carries TRBV7-9 and TRBJ1-1, with D unclear. Germline V gene sequence: CDR1 SEHNR, CDR2 FQNEAQ (reference sequence). The V end was cut by 2 bases, the J end by 1 base, with 5 bases between. The CDR3 totals 13 residues.